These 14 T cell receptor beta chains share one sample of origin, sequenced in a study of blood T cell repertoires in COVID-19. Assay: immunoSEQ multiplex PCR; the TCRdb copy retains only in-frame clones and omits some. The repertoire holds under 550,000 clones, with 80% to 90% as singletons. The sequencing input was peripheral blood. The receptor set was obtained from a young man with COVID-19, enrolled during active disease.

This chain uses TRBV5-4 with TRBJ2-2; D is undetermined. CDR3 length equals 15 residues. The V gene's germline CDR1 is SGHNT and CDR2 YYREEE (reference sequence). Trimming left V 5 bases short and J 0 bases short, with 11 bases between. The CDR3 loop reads CASRKSGANTGELFF. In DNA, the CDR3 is TGTGCCAGCAGGAAGTCCGGAGCGAACACCGGGGAGCTGTTTTTT.

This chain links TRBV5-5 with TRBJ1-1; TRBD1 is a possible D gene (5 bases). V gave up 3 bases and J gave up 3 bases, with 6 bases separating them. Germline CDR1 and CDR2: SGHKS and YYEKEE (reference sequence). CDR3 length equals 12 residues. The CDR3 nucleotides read TGTGCCAGCAGCTCACAGGACACTGAAGCTTTCTTT. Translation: CASSSQDTEAFF. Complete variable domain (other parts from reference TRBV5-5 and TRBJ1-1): DAGVTQSPTHLIKTRGQQVTLRCSPISGHKSVSWYQQVLGQGPQFIFQYYEKEERGRGNFPDRFSARQFPNYSSELNVNALLLGDSALYLCASSSQDTEAFFGQGTRLTVV.

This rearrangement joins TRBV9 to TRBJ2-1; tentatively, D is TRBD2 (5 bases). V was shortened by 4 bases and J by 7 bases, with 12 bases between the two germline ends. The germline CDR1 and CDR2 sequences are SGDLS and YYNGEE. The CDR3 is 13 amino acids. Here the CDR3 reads CASSPRRRNEQFF. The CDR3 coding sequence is TGTGCCAGCAGCCCAAGAAGGAGGAATGAGCAGTTCTTC.

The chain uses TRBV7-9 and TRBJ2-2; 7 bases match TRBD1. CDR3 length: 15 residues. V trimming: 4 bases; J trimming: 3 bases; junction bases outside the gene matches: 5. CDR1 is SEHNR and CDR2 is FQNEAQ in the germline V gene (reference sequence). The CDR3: CASSSQGLHTGELFF. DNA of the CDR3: TGTGCCAGCAGCTCACAGGGGCTTCACACCGGGGAGCTGTTTTTT.

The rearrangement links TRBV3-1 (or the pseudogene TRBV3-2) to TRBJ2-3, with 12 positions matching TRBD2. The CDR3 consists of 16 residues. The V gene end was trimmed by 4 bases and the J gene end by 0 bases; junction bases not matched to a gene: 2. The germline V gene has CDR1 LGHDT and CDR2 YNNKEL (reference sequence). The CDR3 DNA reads TGTGCCAGCAGCCTCGGACTAGCGGGGAGCACAGATACGCAGTATTTT. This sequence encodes CASSLGLAGSTDTQYF.

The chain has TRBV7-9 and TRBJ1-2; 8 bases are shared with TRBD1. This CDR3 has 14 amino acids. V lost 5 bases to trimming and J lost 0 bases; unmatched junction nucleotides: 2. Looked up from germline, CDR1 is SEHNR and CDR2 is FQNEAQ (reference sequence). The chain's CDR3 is CASSQDRANYGYTF. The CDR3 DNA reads TGTGCCAGCAGCCAGGACAGGGCTAACTATGGCTACACCTTC.

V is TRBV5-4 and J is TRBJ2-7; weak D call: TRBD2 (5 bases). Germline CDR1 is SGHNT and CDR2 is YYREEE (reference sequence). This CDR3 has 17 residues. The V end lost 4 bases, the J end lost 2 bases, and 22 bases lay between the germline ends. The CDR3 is CASSRRASGTRTYEQYF. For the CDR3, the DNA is TGTGCCAGCAGCCGTCGGGCCTCGGGAACCAGAACCTACGAGCAGTACTTC.

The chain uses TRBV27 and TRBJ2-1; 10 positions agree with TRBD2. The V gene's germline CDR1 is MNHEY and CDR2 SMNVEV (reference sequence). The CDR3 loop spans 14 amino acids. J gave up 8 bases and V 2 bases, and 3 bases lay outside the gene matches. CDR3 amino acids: CASSLSGGAYEQFF. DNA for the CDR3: TGTGCCAGCAGTTTAAGCGGGGGGGCCTATGAGCAGTTCTTC.

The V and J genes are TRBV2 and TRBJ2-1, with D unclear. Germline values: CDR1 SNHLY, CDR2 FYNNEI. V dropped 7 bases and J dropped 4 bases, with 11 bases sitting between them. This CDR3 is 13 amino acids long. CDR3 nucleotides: TGTGCCAGCACCCTTGGCCCATACAATGAGCAGTTCTTC. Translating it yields CASTLGPYNEQFF.

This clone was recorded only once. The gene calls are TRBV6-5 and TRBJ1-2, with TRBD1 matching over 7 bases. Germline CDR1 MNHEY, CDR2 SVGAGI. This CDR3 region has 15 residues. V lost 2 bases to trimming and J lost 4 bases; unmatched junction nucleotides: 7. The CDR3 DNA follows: TGTGCCAGCAGTTACCCTCAGGGGGGTAGCTATGGCTACACCTTC. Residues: CASSYPQGGSYGYTF.

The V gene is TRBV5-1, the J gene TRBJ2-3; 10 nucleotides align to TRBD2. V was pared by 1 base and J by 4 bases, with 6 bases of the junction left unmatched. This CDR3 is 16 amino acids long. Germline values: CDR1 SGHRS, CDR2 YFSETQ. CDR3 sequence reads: CASSLITSGKADTQYF. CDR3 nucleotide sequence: TGCGCCAGCAGCTTGATTACTAGCGGGAAGGCAGATACGCAGTATTTT. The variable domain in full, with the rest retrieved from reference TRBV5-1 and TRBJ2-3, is KAGVTQTPRYLIKTRGQQVTLSCSPISGHRSVSWYQQTPGQGLQFLFEYFSETQRNKGNFPGRFSGRQFSNSRSEMNVSTLELGDSALYLCASSLITSGKADTQYFGPGTRLTVL.

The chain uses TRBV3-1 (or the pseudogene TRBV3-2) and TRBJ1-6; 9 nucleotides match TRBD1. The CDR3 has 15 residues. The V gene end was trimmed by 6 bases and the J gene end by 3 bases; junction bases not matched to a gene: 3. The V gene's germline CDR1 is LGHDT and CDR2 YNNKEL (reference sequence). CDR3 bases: TGTGCCAGCAGACCGGGACAGGGCTATAATTCACCCCTCCACTTT. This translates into CASRPGQGYNSPLHF.

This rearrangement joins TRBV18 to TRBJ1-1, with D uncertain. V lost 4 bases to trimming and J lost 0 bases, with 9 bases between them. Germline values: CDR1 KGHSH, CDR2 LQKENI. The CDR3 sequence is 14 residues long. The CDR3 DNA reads TGTGCCAGCTCACTAGCGGGAATGAACACTGAAGCTTTCTTT. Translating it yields CASSLAGMNTEAFF.

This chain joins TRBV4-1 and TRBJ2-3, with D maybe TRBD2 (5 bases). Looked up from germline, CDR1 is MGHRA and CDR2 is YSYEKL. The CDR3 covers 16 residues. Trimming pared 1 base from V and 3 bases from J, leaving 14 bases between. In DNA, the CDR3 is TGCGCCAGCAGCCAAGGGGCGGGTGTGAGGACAGATACGCAGTATTTT. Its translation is CASSQGAGVRTDTQYF.